These T cell receptor beta chains were read from a single sample in a study of T cells after yellow fever vaccination. Each CDR3 protein gets one entry after TCRdb re-called the 5' RACE reads with MiXCR. The table records around 320,000 distinct CDR3 sequences, 3.5% to 5% of them present only once. Sequencing used PBMCs, obtained 15 days after the yellow fever booster vaccination. The receptors come from a man aged 18-30 years who received the YFV17D yellow fever vaccine. The CDR3 runs from the conserved cysteine through the conserved F or W. Each record gives: V gene, J gene, clone size, D gene, CDR3 DNA, CDR3 protein. D genes are given only for firm matches. Size is omitted from some rows. Given values are once, few, many or a class for expanded clones.

v_gene: TRBV7-2
j_gene: TRBJ1-2
abundance: -
d_gene: -
CDR3nt: TGTGCCAGCAGCTCTCGAGTTGGGGGCTCCTATGGCTACACCTTC
CDR3aa: CASSSRVGGSYGYTF

v_gene: TRBV12-3/TRBV12-4
j_gene: TRBJ2-5
abundance: many
d_gene: -
CDR3nt: TGTGCCAGCACTTCTACCCGGGGACAAGAGACCCAGTACTTC
CDR3aa: CASTSTRGQETQYF

v_gene: TRBV4-2
j_gene: TRBJ1-3
abundance: many
d_gene: TRBD1
CDR3nt: TGTGCCAGCAGCCGGTCGGGACAGCGCGAAGACACCATATATTTT
CDR3aa: CASSRSGQREDTIYF

v_gene: TRBV6-6
j_gene: TRBJ2-1
abundance: many
d_gene: -
CDR3nt: TGTGCCAGCAGTTACCCCGCGGTCAGGGATGAGCAGTTCTTC
CDR3aa: CASSYPAVRDEQFF

v_gene: TRBV5-1
j_gene: TRBJ1-2
abundance: few
d_gene: -
CDR3nt: TGCGCCAGCAGCTTGGCCACCCTGGCTAACTATGGCTACACCTTC
CDR3aa: CASSLATLANYGYTF

v_gene: TRBV12-3/TRBV12-4
j_gene: TRBJ1-1
abundance: many
d_gene: -
CDR3nt: TGTGCCAGCAGTCCCCTACGGGGGGCTGAAGCTTTCTTT
CDR3aa: CASSPLRGAEAFF

v_gene: TRBV6-5
j_gene: TRBJ1-1
abundance: many
d_gene: -
CDR3nt: TGTGCCAGCAGTACGAGGGGGGACACTGAAGCTTTCTTT
CDR3aa: CASSTRGDTEAFF

v_gene: TRBV12-3/TRBV12-4
j_gene: TRBJ2-3
abundance: -
d_gene: TRBD2
CDR3nt: TGTGCCAGCAGTTTTACGGGGGGGGCCTCAGATACGCAGTATTTT
CDR3aa: CASSFTGGASDTQYF

v_gene: TRBV15
j_gene: TRBJ2-5
abundance: few
d_gene: TRBD1
CDR3nt: TGTGCCACCAGCAGAGATGGTCGCTATGGTGACAGGGCAGAGACCCAGTACTTC
CDR3aa: CATSRDGRYGDRAETQYF

v_gene: TRBV5-1
j_gene: TRBJ2-3
abundance: -
d_gene: -
CDR3nt: TGCGCCAGCAGCGGGGACCCTGGCACAGATACGCAGTATTTT
CDR3aa: CASSGDPGTDTQYF

v_gene: TRBV29-1
j_gene: TRBJ2-7
abundance: few
d_gene: TRBD2
CDR3nt: TGCAGCGTTGAAGTTCCCTTTACTAGCGGGGGGGCCTACGAGCAGTACTTC
CDR3aa: CSVEVPFTSGGAYEQYF

v_gene: TRBV4-1
j_gene: TRBJ1-1
abundance: many
d_gene: TRBD1
CDR3nt: TGCGCCAGCAGCCAGTGGGACAGGGGGCCCACTGAAGCTTTCTTT
CDR3aa: CASSQWDRGPTEAFF

v_gene: TRBV12-3/TRBV12-4
j_gene: TRBJ2-3
abundance: few
d_gene: TRBD2
CDR3nt: TGTGCCAGCAGTTTAAGGCGGGGGGGCTCTAGCACAGATACGCAGTATTTT
CDR3aa: CASSLRRGGSSTDTQYF

v_gene: TRBV5-1
j_gene: TRBJ2-1
abundance: few
d_gene: -
CDR3nt: TGCGCCAGCAGCTTGGTAGGGGCCACCGGCAATGAGCAGTTCTTC
CDR3aa: CASSLVGATGNEQFF

v_gene: TRBV7-2
j_gene: TRBJ2-2
abundance: -
d_gene: -
CDR3nt: TGTGCCAGCAGCTTAGTTGTCGTGACAACCGGGGAGCTGTTTTTT
CDR3aa: CASSLVVVTTGELFF

v_gene: TRBV5-1
j_gene: TRBJ2-3
abundance: few
d_gene: -
CDR3nt: TGCGCCAGCAGCTTGGTGGGGTTGGCAGATACGCAGTATTTT
CDR3aa: CASSLVGLADTQYF

v_gene: TRBV20-1
j_gene: TRBJ1-1
abundance: many
d_gene: -
CDR3nt: TGCAGTGCTAGAGCGGGAGGGAACACTGAAGCTTTCTTT
CDR3aa: CSARAGGNTEAFF

v_gene: TRBV7-9
j_gene: TRBJ2-1
abundance: few
d_gene: -
CDR3nt: TGTGCCAGCAGCTCGGGGCAGGGAAACTACAATGAGCAGTTCTTC
CDR3aa: CASSSGQGNYNEQFF

v_gene: TRBV9
j_gene: TRBJ2-3
abundance: -
d_gene: TRBD2
CDR3nt: TGTGCCAGCAGCCCCACCCCGGGACTAGCAACCGGGCTAGATACGCAGTATTTT
CDR3aa: CASSPTPGLATGLDTQYF

v_gene: TRBV5-1
j_gene: TRBJ2-3
abundance: many
d_gene: -
CDR3nt: TGCGCCAGCAGCTTGGATACCGGGCTCACAGATACGCAGTATTTT
CDR3aa: CASSLDTGLTDTQYF

v_gene: TRBV30
j_gene: TRBJ2-1
abundance: few
d_gene: TRBD2
CDR3nt: TGTGCCTGGAGTCTGCTAGCGGGGGGGGAGAATGAGCAGTTCTTC
CDR3aa: CAWSLLAGGENEQFF

v_gene: TRBV7-9
j_gene: TRBJ2-1
abundance: few
d_gene: -
CDR3nt: TGTGCCAGCAGCCCTCGTTTGGCAGACTCCTACAATGAGCAGTTCTTC
CDR3aa: CASSPRLADSYNEQFF

v_gene: TRBV12-3/TRBV12-4
j_gene: TRBJ1-1
abundance: -
d_gene: -
CDR3nt: TGTGCCAGCAGACGTCAGGGGATCACTGTAGCTTTCTTT
CDR3aa: CASRRQGITVAFF

v_gene: TRBV5-8
j_gene: TRBJ2-7
abundance: many
d_gene: -
CDR3nt: TGTGCCAGCAGCCCGGGATCGGCAGGGTGGGACGAGCAGTACTTC
CDR3aa: CASSPGSAGWDEQYF

v_gene: TRBV5-1
j_gene: TRBJ1-2
abundance: many
d_gene: -
CDR3nt: TGCGCCAGCAGCTTGGCCTTGGGGCTCTATGGCTACACCTTC
CDR3aa: CASSLALGLYGYTF

v_gene: TRBV5-1
j_gene: TRBJ2-7
abundance: few
d_gene: -
CDR3nt: TGCGCCAGCAGCTTGCGTGCGGGGAGTAGGACATCCTCCTACGAGCAGTACTTC
CDR3aa: CASSLRAGSRTSSYEQYF

v_gene: TRBV25-1
j_gene: TRBJ1-1
abundance: few
d_gene: -
CDR3nt: TGTGCCAGCCGCCCCAGGGGACGGAACACTGAAGCTTTCTTT
CDR3aa: CASRPRGRNTEAFF

v_gene: TRBV6-2/TRBV6-3
j_gene: TRBJ1-6
abundance: many
d_gene: -
CDR3nt: TGTGCCAGCAGTGGCCAGGACCACTTCTTCGGGAATTCACCCCTCCACTTT
CDR3aa: CASSGQDHFFGNSPLHF

v_gene: TRBV5-5
j_gene: TRBJ1-2
abundance: many
d_gene: -
CDR3nt: TGTGCCAGCAGACAGGAGTCTGATGGCTACACCTTC
CDR3aa: CASRQESDGYTF

v_gene: TRBV10-3
j_gene: TRBJ2-7
abundance: few
d_gene: TRBD1
CDR3nt: TGTGCCATCAGTGACTCAGGGGGCTACGAGCAGTACTTC
CDR3aa: CAISDSGGYEQYF